This T cell receptor beta chain emerged from a study of cytomegalovirus exposure and HLA in healthy donors. V shed 6 bases, J shed 3 bases, and the junction held 5 bases outside the gene matches. The length of the CDR3 is 15 residues. The germline CDR1 and CDR2 sequences are MNHNS and SASEGT. Profiled with immunoSEQ multiplex PCR; TCRdb holds only in-frame clones, not every one. Here the sample spans tens of thousands of clones, approximately 92% being singletons. Sequencing was carried out using PBMCs. This chain connects TRBV6-1 to TRBJ1-5; 10 bases map to TRBD1. This clonotype was obtained from a man between 18 and 35 years old in good health and CMV-seronegative. The CDR3: CASSTGTGVNQPQHF. The CDR3 DNA is TGTGCCAGCAGCACCGGGACAGGGGTCAATCAGCCCCAGCATTTT.